The 5 T cell receptor beta chains below all came from one sample that was sequenced in a study of cytomegalovirus exposure and HLA in healthy donors. The method was immunoSEQ multiplex PCR; TCRdb's version includes in-frame clones alone and lacks a portion of them. The sample consists of about 130,000 clones, roughly 90% of them appearing once. Input material: PBMCs. These receptors came from a young man in good health and CMV-seronegative.

V and J are TRBV18 and TRBJ2-1; possible D gene TRBD1, 6 bases. V shed 2 bases and J shed 7 bases, with 6 bases lying between them. Germline V gene sequence: CDR1 KGHSH, CDR2 LQKENI. The CDR3 runs 12 residues. DNA of the CDR3: TGTGCCAGCTCACCAACAGGGAATGAGCAGTTCTTC. As protein: CASSPTGNEQFF.

J is TRBJ1-1 and V is TRBV5-1; 11 nucleotides agree with TRBD1. Trimming at V came to 4 bases and at J to 5 bases, leaving 4 bases not matched to a gene. The CDR3 sequence is 14 residues long. Germline V gene lookup returns CDR1 SGHRS and CDR2 YFSETQ. In DNA, the CDR3 is TGCGCCAGCAGCCGCGGGACAGGGGGGACTGAAGCTTTCTTT. This sequence encodes CASSRGTGGTEAFF.

This chain links TRBV29-1 with TRBJ2-1; 8 positions agree with TRBD1. CDR1 and CDR2 (germline): SQVTM, ANQGSEA. This CDR3 is built from 16 residues. The V segment lost 7 bases and the J segment 5 bases; nucleotides outside the gene matches: 16. The CDR3 DNA follows: TGCAGCGCCCTTCCCGGACAGGGAGTAAAAAACAATGAGCAGTTCTTC. Amino acid sequence: CSALPGQGVKNNEQFF.

The rearrangement uses TRBV4-1 and TRBJ2-7; 7 nucleotides agree with TRBD1. Germline V CDR1 and CDR2: MGHRA, YSYEKL. The CDR3 is made up of 15 amino acids. The V segment lost 5 bases and the J segment 0 bases; nucleotides outside the gene matches: 7. CDR3 sequence (DNA): TGCGCCAGCAGCGCATTCCGGGACAGCTCCTACGAGCAGTACTTC. Its translation: CASSAFRDSSYEQYF.

V is TRBV7-2 and J is TRBJ2-3, with D tentatively TRBD2 (5 bases). The CDR3 contains 16 residues. With 4 bases removed from V and 4 bases from J, the gap between germline ends came to 18 bases. From germline, CDR1 is SGHTA and CDR2 FQGNSA. CDR3: CASSSPPEGGSDTQYF. CDR3 coding DNA: TGTGCCAGCAGCTCACCCCCCGAGGGTGGTTCAGATACGCAGTATTTT. The full variable domain, rest sourced from reference TRBV7-2 and TRBJ2-3, is GAGVSQSPSNKVTEKGKDVELRCDPISGHTALYWYRQSLGQGLEFLIYFQGNSAPDKSGLPSDRFSAERTGGSVSTLTIQRTQQEDSAVYLCASSSPPEGGSDTQYFGPGTRLTVL.